The 28 T cell receptor beta chains below all came from one sample that was sequenced in a study of identical twins listed by TCRdb under 2016. The library was generated by 5' RACE. The sequencer listed for this sample is Illumina HiSeq 2000. Using fastp trimming at Q25 and MiXCR clonotype assembly, TCRdb reanalyzed the public sequencing data and kept in-frame beta chains. Rows with one shared CDR3 protein collapse into an entry with the most common genes and DNA. The sample table shows approximately 550,000 distinct CDR3 sequences, and approximately 20% are seen once. Together, the top ten hold approximately 0.52% of the sample. The sample was also linked to a second study, of yellow fever vaccine responses in identical twins.

The specimen was CD4+ T cells sorted from blood. The receptors originated from a woman in her late teens or twenties in good health.

J is TRBJ1-4 and V is TRBV12-3 or TRBV12-4; a weak D match, TRBD1 (5 bases). Between the trimmed V and J ends, which lost 6 bases and 2 bases, there was a span of 13 bases. CDR3 size: 15 residues. This CDR3 is CASRPGRVTNEKLFF. The CDR3, as DNA: TGTGCCAGCAGGCCCGGCAGGGTCACTAATGAAAAACTGTTTTTT.

A few counts support this clonotype. CDR3 in amino acids: CATSGDTDTQYF. The DNA for the CDR3 is TGTGCCACCTCGGGAGACACAGATACGCAGTATTTT. This sequence joins TRBV12-3 or TRBV12-4 and TRBJ2-3, with D tentatively TRBD2 (6 bases). V lost 10 bases, J lost 2 bases, and 10 bases lay in between. The CDR3 covers 12 residues.

The chain has TRBV4-1 and TRBJ2-5; possible D gene TRBD1, 6 bases. Looked up from germline, CDR1 is MGHRA and CDR2 is YSYEKL. This CDR3 region has 16 residues. Trimming stripped 7 bases from V and 3 bases from J, with 21 bases between. The CDR3 nucleotides are TGCGCCAGCACCGCCGTTTTTGGGGGCCCCGAAGAGACCCAGTACTTC. This sequence encodes CASTAVFGGPEETQYF.

This chain connects TRBV20-1 to TRBJ1-1; no clear D. The V end was cut by 7 bases, the J end by 0 bases, with 9 bases between. The CDR3 is 12 amino acids. Germline-derived CDR1 and CDR2 are DFQATT and SNEGSKA (reference sequence). The CDR3: CSVVTMNTEAFF. CDR3 DNA: TGCAGTGTGGTTACCATGAACACTGAAGCTTTCTTT.

This clonotype was counted between two and nine times. CDR3 residues: CSASKDTGNTIYF. CDR3 DNA: TGCAGTGCTAGTAAGGATACTGGAAACACCATATATTTT. V and J are TRBV20-1 and TRBJ1-3, with no clear D. In germline, CDR1 is DFQATT, CDR2 SNEGSKA (reference sequence). The V end lost 3 bases, the J end lost 2 bases, and 8 bases lay between the germline ends. The CDR3 sequence is 13 residues long.

V and J are TRBV5-6 and TRBJ2-1; D remains ambiguous. This CDR3 has 12 residues. Germline CDR1 and CDR2: SGHDT and YYEEEE. The V gene lost 0 bases and the J gene lost 9 bases, with 7 bases spanning the gap. The CDR3 reads CASSLASGEQFF. The DNA of the CDR3 is TGTGCCAGCAGCTTGGCTTCGGGTGAGCAGTTCTTC.

This clonotype was detected only a few times. V and J are TRBV7-2 and TRBJ2-3; D uncertain. There are 13 residues in the CDR3. The V end lost 1 base, the J end lost 5 bases, and 7 bases lay between the germline ends. CDR1 is SGHTA and CDR2 is FQGNSA in the germline V gene. The CDR3 bases are TGTGCCAGCAGCTTAGAAGTAGGAGATACGCAGTATTTT. Protein sequence: CASSLEVGDTQYF. Together with reference TRBV7-2 and TRBJ2-3, the CDR3 gives the full variable domain: GAGVSQSPSNKVTEKGKDVELRCDPISGHTALYWYRQSLGQGLEFLIYFQGNSAPDKSGLPSDRFSAERTGGSVSTLTIQRTQQEDSAVYLCASSLEVGDTQYFGPGTRLTVL.

This clonotype was counted a few times. The V call is TRBV11-2, the J call TRBJ1-4; unclear D gene. Per germline, CDR1 SGHAT and CDR2 FQNNGV. CDR3 size: 13 residues. V was cut by 5 bases and J by 5 bases, with 9 bases left in between. CDR3 in DNA: TGTGCCAGCAGCCAGACCGGGAATGAAAAACTGTTTTTT. It yields the protein CASSQTGNEKLFF.

This clonotype was counted a few times. The CDR3 is CASSLRVGRSNTGELFF. In DNA, the CDR3 is TGTGCCAGCAGCTTACGGGTGGGCCGATCGAACACCGGGGAGCTGTTTTTT. This chain uses TRBV7-9 with TRBJ2-2, with no clear D. The V and J ends lost 2 bases and 0 bases respectively, with 13 bases between them. The CDR3 totals 17 residues. CDR1 is SEHNR, CDR2 FQNEAQ, per germline (reference sequence). Based on the CDR3 plus reference TRBV7-9 and TRBJ2-2, the full variable domain is DTGVSQNPRHKITKRGQNVTFRCDPISEHNRLYWYRQTLGQGPEFLTYFQNEAQLEKSRLLSDRFSAERPKGSFSTLEIQRTEQGDSAMYLCASSLRVGRSNTGELFFGEGSRLTVL.

This clonotype has a handful of counts. The chain uses TRBV14 and TRBJ1-4; D ambiguous. The CDR3 consists of 12 residues. V lost 0 bases and J lost 11, with 7 bases in between. Looked up from germline, CDR1 is SGHDN and CDR2 is FVKESK. The CDR3 region is CASSQEDGKLFF. DNA of the CDR3: TGTGCCAGCAGCCAAGAGGACGGGAAACTGTTTTTT.

V gene TRBV24-1 combines with J gene TRBJ2-1; the match to TRBD2 covers 8 bases. The germline CDR1 and CDR2 sequences are KGHDR and SFDVKD. The CDR3 is 16 amino acids. The V segment lost 6 bases and the J segment 1 base; nucleotides outside the gene matches: 7. CDR3: CATSSGGLESYNEQFF. CDR3 in DNA: TGTGCCACCAGTTCGGGGGGGCTCGAATCCTACAATGAGCAGTTCTTC.

The V call is TRBV20-1, the J call TRBJ2-1; D is uncertain. The CDR3 covers 14 residues. Germline CDR1 is DFQATT and CDR2 is SNEGSKA (reference sequence). The V end was cut by 6 bases, the J end by 1 base, with 13 bases between. CDR3 sequence (DNA): TGCAGTGCCCACCTTTTCGGTTCCTACAATGAGCAGTTCTTC. It encodes CSAHLFGSYNEQFF.

V gene TRBV6-1 combines with J gene TRBJ2-2; no clear D. The germline V gene encodes CDR1 MNHNS and CDR2 SASEGT. The CDR3 is 14 residues long. Trimming removed 7 bases at V and 4 bases at J, with 13 bases between. The CDR3 DNA reads TGTGCCAGCAAGACCGGGCTGAGCACCGGGGAGCTGTTTTTT. Amino acids: CASKTGLSTGELFF.

The gene calls are TRBV5-1 and TRBJ2-3; D not resolved. Trimming took 6 bases from V and 6 from J, leaving 26 bases between them. This CDR3 contains 17 residues. Germline V gene sequence: CDR1 SGHRS, CDR2 YFSETQ. CDR3 region: CASTIGRDNRYRDTQYF. As DNA, the CDR3 is TGCGCCAGCACCATTGGAAGAGACAACCGATATCGCGATACGCAGTATTTT.

This clonotype occurred a few times. At one end, the junction sequence differs from germline, possibly due to a read error. This chain joins TRBV12-3 or TRBV12-4 and TRBJ2-1; TRBD2 is a possible D gene (6 bases). CDR3 length: 16 amino acids. The CDR3 protein is CASRTGTFYRYHEQFF. The CDR3 DNA is TGTGCCAGCAGGACCGGGACTTTCTATCGCTACCATGAGCAGTTCTTC.

This clonotype was seen once. The chain links TRBV4-1 to TRBJ2-1, with 11 bases that match TRBD2. Germline CDR1 MGHRA, CDR2 YSYEKL. V lost 4 bases and J lost 4; bases outside the gene matches: 9. The CDR3 consists of 17 residues. CDR3: CASSPSGASGGYNEQFF. For the CDR3, the DNA is TGCGCCAGCAGCCCTTCAGGGGCTAGCGGGGGGTACAATGAGCAGTTCTTC.

The chain joins TRBV10-3 to TRBJ2-1, with D possibly matching TRBD1 (5 bases). The ends were cut back, 7 bases at V and 9 bases at J, with 13 bases in the middle. This CDR3 has 12 residues. Per the germline V gene, CDR1 is ENHRY and CDR2 is SYGVKD. The CDR3 nucleotides are TGTGCCATCAACTCAGGGTACGGTGAGCAGTTCTTC. Protein sequence: CAINSGYGEQFF.

This clonotype was seen a few times. The V and J genes are TRBV5-6 and TRBJ2-1; D call uncertain. With 6 bases removed from V and 4 bases from J, the gap between germline ends came to 20 bases. The CDR3 is made up of 16 amino acids. Germline CDR1 and CDR2: SGHDT and YYEEEE. CDR3 nucleotides: TGTGCCAGCACTTTAGGTGGTAGCAGCCCATACAATGAGCAGTTCTTC. Protein product: CASTLGGSSPYNEQFF.

V gene TRBV12-3 or TRBV12-4 combines with J gene TRBJ2-1, with TRBD2 matching 9 bases. J lost 4 bases, V lost 9 bases, and 10 bases had no gene match. CDR3 size: 15 residues. CDR3 coding DNA: TGTGCCAGTCGCGTCGGGACTAGCCTTTACAATGAGCAGTTCTTC. As protein: CASRVGTSLYNEQFF.

This clonotype was picked up many times. The gene calls are TRBV20-1 and TRBJ2-1; D perhaps matches TRBD2 (6 bases). CDR1 is DFQATT and CDR2 is SNEGSKA in the germline V gene (reference sequence). This CDR3 has 14 amino acids. The V and J ends lost 4 bases and 3 bases respectively, with 13 bases between them. CDR3 loop: CSAIEQRVYNEQFF. The CDR3 coding sequence is TGCAGTGCTATAGAACAGCGGGTCTACAATGAGCAGTTCTTC.

This clonotype was recorded a few times. The chain combines TRBV5-1 with TRBJ1-6; D gene unclear. Trimming stripped 0 bases from V and 7 bases from J, with 8 bases between. The length of the CDR3 is 14 residues. Germline V CDR1 and CDR2: SGHRS, YFSETQ. The CDR3 sequence: CASSLAAANSPLHF. The DNA of the CDR3 is TGCGCCAGCAGCTTGGCGGCAGCCAATTCACCCCTCCACTTT. The full variable domain, its missing parts supplied by reference TRBV5-1 and TRBJ1-6, is KAGVTQTPRYLIKTRGQQVTLSCSPISGHRSVSWYQQTPGQGLQFLFEYFSETQRNKGNFPGRFSGRQFSNSRSEMNVSTLELGDSALYLCASSLAAANSPLHFGNGTRLTVT.

The table lists this clonotype with a few counts. The CDR3 sequence is CASSLAFLWEGGDTQYF. The CDR3 nucleotides are TGTGCCAGCAGCTTAGCCTTTCTGTGGGAGGGGGGGGATACGCAGTATTTT. This chain joins TRBV7-2 and TRBJ2-3, with a tentative D call TRBD2 (7 bases). Germline CDR1 and CDR2: SGHTA and FQGNSA. The CDR3 consists of 17 residues. Deletions cut 0 bases from V and 6 bases from J, with 19 bases between.

This clonotype was recorded many times. The chain uses TRBV11-2 and TRBJ2-1, with TRBD2 matching 12 bases. The CDR3 is made up of 16 amino acids. Germline CDR1 is SGHAT and CDR2 is FQNNGV. J gave up 7 bases and V 5 bases, and 9 bases lay outside the gene matches. The CDR3 DNA follows: TGTGCCAGCAGCCTCGTCCTAGCGGGAGGGCGTAATGAGCAGTTCTTC. Its protein is CASSLVLAGGRNEQFF.

This rearrangement joins TRBV6-5 to TRBJ2-6; 8 bases align to TRBD1. Trimming cost V 4 bases and J 7 bases; bases outside gene matches: 12. The germline V gene has CDR1 MNHEY and CDR2 SVGAGI. The CDR3 is 17 amino acids. The CDR3 coding sequence is TGTGCCAGCAGTTTTGGGACAGGCCAGAGACTAGCCAACGTCCTGACTTTC. This encodes CASSFGTGQRLANVLTF.

This clonotype was seen a few times. This chain uses TRBV5-5 with TRBJ2-3; D is uncertain. Trimming cost V 2 bases and J 6 bases, with 7 bases left between them. The CDR3 is 12 residues long. Germline V lookup: CDR1 SGHKS, CDR2 YYEKEE (reference sequence). In DNA form, the CDR3 reads TGTGCCAGCAGCTTTGCGAGTGATACGCAGTATTTT. It yields the protein CASSFASDTQYF.

This chain joins TRBV6-2 or TRBV6-3 and TRBJ2-1, with TRBD1 as a possible D gene (7 bases). Trimming took off 5 bases at V and 1 base at J, with 15 bases between the two ends. Germline lookup yields CDR1 MNHEY and CDR2 SVGEGT. CDR3 length equals 16 residues. This CDR3 is CASSPRGTESYNEQFF. CDR3 nucleotide sequence: TGTGCCAGCAGTCCCCGGGGGACAGAGTCCTACAATGAGCAGTTCTTC.

The rearrangement uses TRBV2 and TRBJ2-3, with no clear D. Trimming took off 4 bases at V and 5 bases at J, with 7 bases between the two ends. The CDR3 loop spans 12 amino acids. Germline lookup yields CDR1 SNHLY and CDR2 FYNNEI. CDR3 region: CASSGARDTQYF. The CDR3 DNA follows: TGTGCCAGCAGTGGAGCTAGAGATACGCAGTATTTT.

This clonotype was found a few times. The chain has TRBV11-1 and TRBJ1-1, with D hard to call. The CDR3 sequence is 14 residues long. With 4 bases removed from V and 1 base from J, the gap between germline ends came to 10 bases. Germline CDR1 SGHAT, CDR2 FQDESV (reference sequence). The CDR3 loop reads CASSYRGKNTEAFF. CDR3 in DNA: TGTGCCAGCAGCTACCGGGGTAAGAACACTGAAGCTTTCTTT. Supplemented by reference TRBV11-1 and TRBJ1-1, the full variable domain reads EAEVAQSPRYKITEKSQAVAFWCDPISGHATLYWYRQILGQGPELLVQFQDESVVDDSQLPKDRFSAERLKGVDSTLKIQPAELGDSAMYLCASSYRGKNTEAFFGQGTRLTVV.